The following is a T cell receptor (beta chain) sequence with its context. The PCR employed 60 Vbeta primers together with 13 Jbeta primers. Some clones are missing from TCRdb's copy, which holds only in-frame ones; the method was immunoSEQ multiplex PCR. Altogether 200,000 to 250,000 clones are present, 81% being singletons, with the ten largest covering about 8%. The data were taken from a study of cytomegalovirus exposure and HLA in healthy donors. This TCR derives from an older woman in good health and CMV-seropositive. The sample consisted of PBMCs.

CDR3 nucleotide sequence: TGCGCCAGCAGCACGGACAGGGGCGGGCAGTACTTC. Translation gives CASSTDRGGQYF. This rearrangement joins TRBV5-1 to TRBJ2-7; 9 nucleotides line up with TRBD1. Germline loops: CDR1 SGHRS, CDR2 YFSETQ. This CDR3 contains 12 residues. The trim removed 4 bases at V and 9 bases at J, leaving 5 bases unmatched.